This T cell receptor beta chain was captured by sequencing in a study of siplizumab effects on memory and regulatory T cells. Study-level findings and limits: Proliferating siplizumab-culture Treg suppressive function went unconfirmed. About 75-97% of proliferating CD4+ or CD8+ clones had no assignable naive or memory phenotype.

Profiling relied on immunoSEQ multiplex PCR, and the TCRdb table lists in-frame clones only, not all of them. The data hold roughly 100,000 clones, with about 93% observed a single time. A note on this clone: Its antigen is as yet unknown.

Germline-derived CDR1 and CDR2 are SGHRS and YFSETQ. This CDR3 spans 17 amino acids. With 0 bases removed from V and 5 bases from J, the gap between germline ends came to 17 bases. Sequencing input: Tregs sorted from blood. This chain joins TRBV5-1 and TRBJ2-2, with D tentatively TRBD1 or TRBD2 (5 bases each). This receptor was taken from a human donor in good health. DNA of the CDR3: TGCGCCAGCAGCTTGGCCGCAACCGCCTGGGGGACCGGGGAGCTGTTTTTT. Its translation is CASSLAATAWGTGELFF.